The rows below give T cell receptor beta chains drawn from one sample of a study of blood T cell repertoires in COVID-19. The table came from immunoSEQ multiplex PCR; TCRdb's copy has only in-frame clones and leaves some out. The data contain 150,000 or so clones, approximately 78% of them seen just once; the ten biggest clones take up about 15%. Sequencing input: peripheral blood. The receptors stem from a human donor with acute or convalescent COVID-19. The donor label of this sample is uncertain. The CDR3 runs from the conserved cysteine through the conserved F or W. A D gene is named only where the DNA matches it firmly. Size tells how often a clone was seen (once, few, many) or the class of an expanded clone, and some rows leave it out.

clone_size: few; d_call: TRBD2; j_call: TRBJ2-7; v_call: TRBV27; cdr3_nt: TGTGCCAGCAGTTTATCTGGGACTAGCGGGGGACGGTGGCAGTACTTC; cdr3_aa: CASSLSGTSGGRWQYF
clone_size: few; d_call: TRBD1; j_call: TRBJ1-1; v_call: TRBV13; cdr3_nt: TGTGCCAGCAGCTCGCGACAGGGGGCCGCGGGAGCTTTCTTT; cdr3_aa: CASSSRQGAAGAFF
clone_size: .; d_call: .; j_call: TRBJ1-1; v_call: TRBV6-2/TRBV6-3; cdr3_nt: TGTGCCAGCAGTCAAGGGGGCACTGAAGCTTTCTTT; cdr3_aa: CASSQGGTEAFF
clone_size: .; d_call: .; j_call: TRBJ1-3; v_call: TRBV5-6; cdr3_nt: TGTGCCAGCAGCAAAGGGGGCTCTGGAAACACCATATATTTT; cdr3_aa: CASSKGGSGNTIYF
clone_size: few; d_call: TRBD2; j_call: TRBJ2-7; v_call: TRBV2; cdr3_nt: TGTGCCAGCAAAACGACTAGCGGGGTATCCTACGAGCAGTACTTC; cdr3_aa: CASKTTSGVSYEQYF
clone_size: .; d_call: TRBD1; j_call: TRBJ1-5; v_call: TRBV7-9; cdr3_nt: TGTGCCAGCAGCTCCGCAGGGGGCATGGATCAGCCCCAGCATTTT; cdr3_aa: CASSSAGGMDQPQHF
clone_size: .; d_call: .; j_call: TRBJ1-3; v_call: TRBV7-6; cdr3_nt: TGTGCCAGCAGCTTAGCGGGCAGGGTGGCTGGAAACACCATATATTTT; cdr3_aa: CASSLAGRVAGNTIYF
clone_size: once; d_call: .; j_call: TRBJ2-1; v_call: TRBV14; cdr3_nt: TGTGCCAGCAGCCAATATGTCGGGTCTAGCTCCTACAATGAGCAGTTCTTC; cdr3_aa: CASSQYVGSSSYNEQFF
clone_size: .; d_call: .; j_call: TRBJ2-6; v_call: TRBV7-9; cdr3_nt: TGTGCCAGCAGCTATACTACCAGTACCTCTGGGGCCAACGTCCTGACTTTC; cdr3_aa: CASSYTTSTSGANVLTF
clone_size: .; d_call: .; j_call: TRBJ1-6; v_call: TRBV5-5; cdr3_nt: TGTGCCAGCAGCTTAAGTAGCAACTCACCCCTCCACTTT; cdr3_aa: CASSLSSNSPLHF
clone_size: .; d_call: .; j_call: TRBJ1-1; v_call: TRBV29-1; cdr3_nt: TGCAGCGTTGGGGTGGGGGGAGACACTGAAGCTTTCTTT; cdr3_aa: CSVGVGGDTEAFF
clone_size: .; d_call: TRBD1; j_call: TRBJ2-7; v_call: TRBV6-5; cdr3_nt: TGTGCCAGCAGGCCGGGACAGGGGCAGTACGGGCAGTACTTC; cdr3_aa: CASRPGQGQYGQYF
clone_size: .; d_call: TRBD1; j_call: TRBJ2-2; v_call: TRBV5-1; cdr3_nt: TGCGCCAGCAGCCCGGTGGGACAGGGGCCGGCCGGGGAGCTGTTTTTT; cdr3_aa: CASSPVGQGPAGELFF
clone_size: .; d_call: .; j_call: TRBJ1-2; v_call: TRBV19; cdr3_nt: TGTGCCAGTAGTATGGCGGGGCCGCGAGGTGGCTACACCTTC; cdr3_aa: CASSMAGPRGGYTF
clone_size: .; d_call: TRBD1; j_call: TRBJ1-2; v_call: TRBV3-1/TRBV3-2; cdr3_nt: TGTGCCAGCAGCCAGGCGGACAGGGGGAAATATGGCTACACCTTC; cdr3_aa: CASSQADRGKYGYTF
clone_size: .; d_call: TRBD1; j_call: TRBJ2-5; v_call: TRBV9; cdr3_nt: TGTGCCAGCAGTCGACAGGGGGGTCCCCAAGAGACCCAGTACTTC; cdr3_aa: CASSRQGGPQETQYF
clone_size: .; d_call: .; j_call: TRBJ1-1; v_call: TRBV15; cdr3_nt: TGTGCCACCAGCAGAGCGGGGGGAACTGAAGCTTTCTTT; cdr3_aa: CATSRAGGTEAFF
clone_size: .; d_call: .; j_call: TRBJ2-5; v_call: TRBV5-8; cdr3_nt: TGTGCCAGCAGCTTGAAAGGAGCACCACAAGAGACCCAGTACTTC; cdr3_aa: CASSLKGAPQETQYF
clone_size: .; d_call: .; j_call: TRBJ1-1; v_call: TRBV19; cdr3_nt: TGTGCCAGTAGATTACAGACTATGAACACTGAAGCTTTCTTT; cdr3_aa: CASRLQTMNTEAFF
clone_size: .; d_call: TRBD1; j_call: TRBJ1-1; v_call: TRBV18; cdr3_nt: TGTGCCAGCTCACCGGGACAGGGAGCTGAAGCTTTCTTT; cdr3_aa: CASSPGQGAEAFF
clone_size: .; d_call: TRBD1; j_call: TRBJ1-2; v_call: TRBV14; cdr3_nt: TGTGCCAGCAGCCAAGGTAGACTACAGGGGGCTGGCTATGGCTACACCTTC; cdr3_aa: CASSQGRLQGAGYGYTF
clone_size: .; d_call: TRBD1; j_call: TRBJ1-6; v_call: TRBV6-2/TRBV6-3; cdr3_nt: TGTGCCAGCAGTTTCGGACAGGGAAATTCACCCCTCCACTTT; cdr3_aa: CASSFGQGNSPLHF
clone_size: .; d_call: TRBD1; j_call: TRBJ1-3; v_call: TRBV5-1; cdr3_nt: TGCGCCAGCAGCTTGGGACAGGGCGGAAACACCATATATTTT; cdr3_aa: CASSLGQGGNTIYF
clone_size: .; d_call: TRBD1; j_call: TRBJ2-5; v_call: TRBV19; cdr3_nt: TGTGCCAGTAGGGGACAGGGGGGCGAGACCCAGTACTTC; cdr3_aa: CASRGQGGETQYF
clone_size: .; d_call: TRBD1; j_call: TRBJ2-2; v_call: TRBV7-9; cdr3_nt: TGTGCCAGCAGCGGATGGACAGGGGGGAAACTGTTTTTT; cdr3_aa: CASSGWTGGKLFF
clone_size: once; d_call: .; j_call: TRBJ2-2; v_call: TRBV19; cdr3_nt: TGTGCCAGTTACCTAATTCCAGGAGGCGGGGAGCTGTTTTTT; cdr3_aa: CASYLIPGGGELFF
clone_size: .; d_call: .; j_call: TRBJ1-1; v_call: TRBV9; cdr3_nt: TGTGCCAGCAGCGCTCTAGGGGGGAACACTGAAGCTTTCTTT; cdr3_aa: CASSALGGNTEAFF
clone_size: .; d_call: TRBD1; j_call: TRBJ1-5; v_call: TRBV27; cdr3_nt: TGTGCCAGCAGTAGACAGGGACGCAATCAGCCCCAGCATTTT; cdr3_aa: CASSRQGRNQPQHF
clone_size: .; d_call: TRBD1; j_call: TRBJ1-2; v_call: TRBV18; cdr3_nt: TGTGCCAGCTCACCAAGACAGGGGGGCGGCTATGGCTACACCTTC; cdr3_aa: CASSPRQGGGYGYTF
clone_size: once; d_call: TRBD2; j_call: TRBJ2-1; v_call: TRBV7-9; cdr3_nt: TGTGCCAGCAGCCACGCGGGGGGCCGGAATGAGCAGTTCTTC; cdr3_aa: CASSHAGGRNEQFF
clone_size: .; d_call: .; j_call: TRBJ2-5; v_call: TRBV19; cdr3_nt: TGTGCCAGTAGTGCTTCTTCCGCGGGGGCGCTCCAAGAGACCCAGTACTTC; cdr3_aa: CASSASSAGALQETQYF
clone_size: .; d_call: TRBD1; j_call: TRBJ2-7; v_call: TRBV6-1; cdr3_nt: TGTGCCAGCAGTGAGCCTCAGGGACAGTCTCGAAACGAGCAGTACTTC; cdr3_aa: CASSEPQGQSRNEQYF
clone_size: once; d_call: .; j_call: TRBJ1-3; v_call: TRBV5-1; cdr3_nt: TGCGCCAGCACCTTCGACAGTCAGAGCTCTGGAAACACCATATATTTT; cdr3_aa: CASTFDSQSSGNTIYF
clone_size: .; d_call: .; j_call: TRBJ1-1; v_call: TRBV6-2/TRBV6-3; cdr3_nt: TGTGCCAGCAGTTACTCAATAGCCTCCCTGAACACTGAAGCTTTCTTT; cdr3_aa: CASSYSIASLNTEAFF
clone_size: few; d_call: .; j_call: TRBJ1-2; v_call: TRBV5-1; cdr3_nt: TGCGCCAGCAGCTTGGCTGGGGGCGGGGGCTACACCTTC; cdr3_aa: CASSLAGGGGYTF
clone_size: .; d_call: TRBD2; j_call: TRBJ2-5; v_call: TRBV15; cdr3_nt: TGTGCCACCAGCCCCCTCTCCCCCGGGACTAGCCGAGAGACCCAGTACTTC; cdr3_aa: CATSPLSPGTSRETQYF
clone_size: .; d_call: TRBD1; j_call: TRBJ2-7; v_call: TRBV7-8; cdr3_nt: TGTGCCAGCAGCTTTGCGGGACAGGGAATATCCTACGAGCAGTACTTC; cdr3_aa: CASSFAGQGISYEQYF
clone_size: many; d_call: TRBD1; j_call: TRBJ1-5; v_call: TRBV30; cdr3_nt: TGTGCCTGGAGTCCCTGGGACAGGGAAAATCAGCCCCAGCATTTT; cdr3_aa: CAWSPWDRENQPQHF
clone_size: few; d_call: TRBD1; j_call: TRBJ1-4; v_call: TRBV3-1/TRBV3-2; cdr3_nt: TGTGCCAGCAGCTTCGGACAGGGTAGGGAAAAACTGTTTTTT; cdr3_aa: CASSFGQGREKLFF
clone_size: .; d_call: .; j_call: TRBJ1-5; v_call: TRBV19; cdr3_nt: TGTGCCAGTAGTATAAGACAGGAAGGGGCCCAGCCCCAGCATTTT; cdr3_aa: CASSIRQEGAQPQHF
clone_size: .; d_call: .; j_call: TRBJ1-6; v_call: TRBV7-6; cdr3_nt: TGTGCCAGCAGCTTAGGGGATTACACAGGGTCTTCACCCCTCCACTTT; cdr3_aa: CASSLGDYTGSSPLHF
clone_size: .; d_call: .; j_call: TRBJ1-4; v_call: TRBV25-1; cdr3_nt: TGTGCCAGCAGTGGGGGAGACGTTTTGGGCGAAAAACTGTTTTTT; cdr3_aa: CASSGGDVLGEKLFF
clone_size: .; d_call: TRBD2; j_call: TRBJ2-3; v_call: TRBV19; cdr3_nt: TGTGCCAGTAGTCAAGCGGGGGGGCAGGATACGCAGTATTTT; cdr3_aa: CASSQAGGQDTQYF
clone_size: .; d_call: .; j_call: TRBJ2-3; v_call: TRBV7-7; cdr3_nt: TGTGCCAGCAGCTTAGGAGGAGGGTGGGGCACAGATACGCAGTATTTT; cdr3_aa: CASSLGGGWGTDTQYF
clone_size: once; d_call: TRBD1; j_call: TRBJ1-5; v_call: TRBV2; cdr3_nt: TGTGCCAGCAGTGCTGACAGGGGTCAGCCCCAGCATTTT; cdr3_aa: CASSADRGQPQHF
clone_size: .; d_call: .; j_call: TRBJ1-1; v_call: TRBV15; cdr3_nt: TGTGCCACCAGCAGAGGTCTTTCGGGGGACACTGAAGCTTTCTTT; cdr3_aa: CATSRGLSGDTEAFF
clone_size: .; d_call: .; j_call: TRBJ1-1; v_call: TRBV7-2; cdr3_nt: TGTGCCAGCAGCTTAGCGACCGGGATGAACACTGAAGCTTTCTTT; cdr3_aa: CASSLATGMNTEAFF
clone_size: .; d_call: TRBD1; j_call: TRBJ1-1; v_call: TRBV2; cdr3_nt: TGTGCCAGCAGTTGGCGGGACAGCAGTAACACTGAAGCTTTCTTT; cdr3_aa: CASSWRDSSNTEAFF
clone_size: .; d_call: .; j_call: TRBJ2-3; v_call: TRBV5-1; cdr3_nt: TGCGCCAGCAGCTCGCGGACAGCTAGCACAGATACGCAGTATTTT; cdr3_aa: CASSSRTASTDTQYF
clone_size: .; d_call: TRBD1; j_call: TRBJ1-1; v_call: TRBV19; cdr3_nt: TGTGCCAGTAGTAAACAGGGGGATACCCAAGCTTTCTTT; cdr3_aa: CASSKQGDTQAFF
clone_size: .; d_call: TRBD1; j_call: TRBJ1-6; v_call: TRBV7-2; cdr3_nt: TGTGCCAGCAGCTTCATGGGACAGACTAATTCACCCCTCCACTTT; cdr3_aa: CASSFMGQTNSPLHF